This TCR beta chain came from a study of CD8+ T cells in alopecia areata (dated 2018 in TCRdb). Context from the whole study: The treated patients took part in an open-label pilot trial in which moderate-to-severe alopecia areata was treated with oral tofacitinib at 5 to 10 mg twice daily. Biopsies were taken from tofacitinib-treated patients at baseline and at 4 and 24 weeks of treatment, and a later scalp biopsy was taken in several of the tofacitinib-treated patients. immunoSEQ multiplex PCR using 35 Vbeta forward primers and 13 Jbeta reverse primers was used to amplify TCRbeta CDR3 regions. In humans, TCRbeta sequencing was performed on scalp tissue and on sorted CD4+ and CD8+ peripheral blood T cells from healthy controls and from patients with patchy or totalis/universalis alopecia areata. High-throughput TCRbeta sequencing was used to examine T cell clonal expansion in alopecia areata in both the C3H/HeJ mouse model and human patients. RNA was extracted with the PAXgene miRNA kit for fixed scalp, the miRNeasy kit for PBMCs, and the RNeasy kit for mouse skin. In treated patients, disease severity was measured using the SALT score, which gives the percentage of scalp surface area affected. Patients received tofacitinib for 6 to 18 months and were then followed off drug for 6 months to check for delayed response and recurrence. Scalp clonality was compared among normal scalp (n=4), patchy alopecia areata scalp (n=8), and alopecia totalis/universalis scalp (n=8).

In the germline V gene, CDR1 corresponds to LGHNA and CDR2 to YNFKEQ. The CDR3 sequence holds 17 residues, the cysteine and phenylalanine included. Solely the CDR3 DNA is kept, with 51 bases framed from the first base. Deletion took 0 bases off V and 5 bases off J, with a span of 19 bases between the germline ends. Receptor amplification or capture employed the immunoSEQ multiplex PCR assay. To provide template for TCR sequencing, every sample had RNA extracted and reverse transcribed into cDNA. First-strand cDNA was synthesized with SuperScript III using a 2:1 mix of oligo-dT and random hexamers. A synthetic immune receptor repertoire was used to measure amplification bias, and any remaining bias was corrected computationally. The published analysis was carried out like this. Raw reads were preprocessed to remove errors, and CDR3 was defined by IMGT conventions from the conserved cysteine to phenylalanine. To get clonality, Shannon entropy was normalized by log2 of the number of productive unique TCRs and the result was subtracted from 1. Whether scalp clones were CD4 or CD8 was inferred by matching scalp TCRbeta sequences against CD4 and CD8 repertoires sorted from blood. TCRdb re-hosts the immuneACCESS table, in-frame sequences only. Its copies lack some clones; in the studies checked, an unresolved V gene accounts for under half of them, and the cause for the rest is not known. V, J and clone size reflect that table, while D and trimming were determined from the DNA. The sample profile shows about 210,000 clones; more than 45% of them were found once. The top ten clonotypes cover approximately 1.4% of the sample.

The time point tag for this specimen amounts to: around 4 weeks on oral tofacitinib. The sample's treatment or condition, from its label and the paper: oral pan-JAK inhibitor, 5-10 mg twice daily. Lesional scalp punch biopsies and peripheral blood were collected from alopecia areata patients. PBMCs were isolated by density centrifugation and stained for CD3, CD4 and CD8, and CD4+ and CD8+ T cells were sorted on a FACSAria. This clone has just a few counts. It has no known antigen specificity. Within one base of it there is no much larger clone, and no base qualities were kept. The full study reports these points: Tofacitinib significantly lowered scalp clonality and the number of expanded CD8+ clones among the top 100 scalp clones. During tofacitinib treatment, many expanded lesional clones remained in scalp and blood, and this persistence may partly explain relapse after treatment is stopped. Scalp TCR repertoire analysis is complicated because resident alphabeta T cells in normal human skin are also sequenced, whereas mouse skin is dominated by gammadelta T cells. Because the treated cohort was small and included a single nonresponder, larger studies are needed to assess links between baseline CD8+ expansion and response. Compared with normal scalp, lesional scalp, particularly in alopecia totalis/universalis, had higher clonality and more expanded CD8+ clones, which suggests antigenic drive. TCR sequences shared between patients were less clear than in mice, possibly partly because of HLA diversity in the patient population.

This sequence originates from a human donor with alopecia areata. The sample here was CD4+ T cells sorted from blood, taken at week 4, from a patient treated with tofacitinib. The rearrangement combines TRBV4-2 with TRBJ1-1; the D gene cannot be named for sure. The CDR3 has the sequence CASSQDGRQVEITEAFF. The bases read TGTGCCAGCAGCCAAGATGGTCGCCAGGTCGAAATAACTGAAGCTTTCTTT.